These 6 T cell receptor beta chains came from one sample sequenced in a study of tumor-infiltrating lymphocytes in primary liver carcinoma. Researchers generated TCR beta cDNA from about 450 ng of total RNA, relying on a constant-region primer. Construction of TCR beta libraries relied on three successive nested multiplex PCR rounds employing slightly modified ARM-PCR. In the first two PCR rounds, TRBV1-TRBV30 forward primers were paired with a C-beta reverse primer, and each round lasted roughly 9 cycles. Each CDR3 protein is one row after TCRdb ran MiXCR on the multiplex PCR reads. The data show over 95,000 distinct CDR3 sequences, roughly 69% seen once. For each extraction, RNA and DNA were obtained together from about 19-30 mg of unsorted bulk tissue. The sample consisted of liver tumor tissue from sampling region 5. Subset noted: tumor region T5, tumor centre. These receptor sequences come from a woman aged 55 to 70 with primary liver carcinoma and hepatitis B virus infection.

The rearrangement joins TRBV12-3 or TRBV12-4 to TRBJ2-2; D call uncertain. CDR3 length: 13 amino acids. V was clipped by 8 bases and J by 4 bases, with 11 bases between them. Written as DNA, the CDR3 is TGTGCCAGCCGCATGAAGGTCACCGGGGAGCTGTTTTTT. Protein product: CASRMKVTGELFF.

The chain joins TRBV11-2 to TRBJ1-4; TRBD1 agrees at 8 bases. V lost 4 bases to trimming and J lost 2 bases; unmatched junction nucleotides: 3. This CDR3 spans 15 amino acids. Germline CDR1 is SGHAT and CDR2 is FQNNGV. CDR3: CASSSWTGTNEKLFF. In DNA, the CDR3 is TGTGCCAGCAGCTCCTGGACAGGGACTAATGAAAAACTGTTTTTT.

On this clonotype: Since no conserved phenylalanine or tryptophan closes the CDR3, a read error is the likely cause. The gene calls are TRBV11-2 and TRBJ1-1; 7 nucleotides align to TRBD1. The CDR3 has 12 residues. Germline V lookup: CDR1 SGHAT, CDR2 FQNNGV. J lost 9 bases, V lost 6 bases, and 7 bases had no gene match. Here the CDR3 DNA reads TGTGCCAGCAGACTCGGGACAGCTCAAGCTTTCCTT. It codes for CASRLGTAQAFL.

This clonotype has at least ten counts. This rearrangement joins TRBV5-5 to TRBJ1-2, with D unresolved. Trimming removed 0 bases from V and 0 bases from J, with 9 bases in between. Germline V lookup: CDR1 SGHKS, CDR2 YYEKEE (reference sequence). CDR3 length: 15 amino acids. The CDR3 region has the DNA TGTGCCAGCAGCTTGGCTGTACAAGCTAACTATGGCTACACCTTC. It specifies CASSLAVQANYGYTF.

This clonotype appeared a single time. At one of its ends the junction is not consistent with the germline gene, which may arise from a read error. The chain carries TRBV11-3 and TRBJ2-1; 8 positions agree with TRBD2. The germline V gene has CDR1 SGHNT and CDR2 YENEEA. The CDR3 is 14 amino acids. The CDR3 DNA follows: TGTGTCAGCAGCTCCATCGGGAGGGCCGCGGAGCAGTTCTTC. It codes for CVSSSIGRAAEQFF.

The chain links TRBV29-1 to TRBJ2-1; 7 nucleotides agree with TRBD2. The J segment lost 9 bases and the V segment lost 8 bases, leaving 16 bases of the junction unmatched. In germline, CDR1 is SQVTM, CDR2 ANQGSEA. This CDR3 spans 14 amino acids. CDR3 residues: CSINPGLAVVEQFF. In DNA form, the CDR3 reads TGCAGCATTAACCCGGGTCTAGCGGTCGTTGAGCAGTTCTTC.